The next 9 T cell receptor beta chains were all read from a single sample in a study of neurological immune-mediated disorders (dated by TCRdb to between 2018 and 2020). The protocol used for the library was 5' RACE. TCRdb shows the sequencer as Illumina HiSeq 2500. Starting from the raw public reads, TCRdb applied fastp trimming at Q25, assembled clones with MiXCR and retained in-frame beta chains. Records with the same CDR3 protein are collapsed into one entry carrying the most frequent genes and DNA. The sample contains about 95,000 distinct CDR3 sequences, 3% to 4% of them found a single time. The ten most abundant clones make up around 6% of the sample. The sequenced sample consisted of PBMCs. The receptor set was obtained from a woman between 18 and 29 years old with multiple sclerosis.

This clonotype came up many times. CDR3 nucleotide sequence: TGTGCCAGCAGTCCCCCGGGGGACAGGGGTATTCAGCCCCAGCATTTT. This sequence encodes CASSPPGDRGIQPQHF. The rearrangement uses TRBV12-3 or TRBV12-4 and TRBJ1-5; 10 positions match TRBD1. After removal of 5 bases from V and 6 bases from J, the junction contained 10 bases not matched to a gene. There are 16 residues in the CDR3.

In its sample, this clonotype was seen many times. V is TRBV29-1 and J is TRBJ1-4; D uncertain. The CDR3 totals 11 residues. Looked up from germline, CDR1 is SQVTM and CDR2 is ANQGSEA. The CDR3 loop reads CSGGGNEKLFF. The DNA for the CDR3 is TGCAGTGGAGGTGGGAATGAAAAACTGTTTTTT.

This clonotype showed up many times. The J gene is TRBJ2-3, the V gene TRBV7-2; D gene ambiguous. The length of the CDR3 is 13 residues. In germline, CDR1 is SGHTA, CDR2 FQGNSA. Trimming took off 5 bases at V and 8 bases at J, with 14 bases between the two ends. The CDR3 DNA is TGTGCCAGCAGCCCAGCCCTACGCGGTACGCAGTATTTT. Amino acid sequence: CASSPALRGTQYF.

A single count supports this clonotype. The rearrangement uses TRBV7-9 and TRBJ1-5, with TRBD1 identical over 11 bases. The trim removed 4 bases at V and 0 bases at J, leaving 5 bases unmatched. The CDR3 runs 17 residues. Germline CDR1 is SEHNR and CDR2 is FQNEAQ (reference sequence). CDR3 loop: CASSYGTGGISNQPQHF. CDR3 in DNA: TGTGCCAGCAGCTACGGGACAGGGGGGATTAGCAATCAGCCCCAGCATTTT.

This clonotype showed up many times. The J gene is TRBJ2-7, the V gene TRBV7-2; possible D gene TRBD1, 6 bases. CDR3 length: 14 residues. V lost 6 bases, J lost 6 bases, and 18 bases lay in between. Germline assignment: CDR1 SGHTA and CDR2 FQGNSA. The CDR3 coding sequence is TGTGCCAGCAGATTTAACACCCCAGGGGCCGAGCAGTACTTC. Residues: CASRFNTPGAEQYF.

This clonotype was found a few times. The chain has TRBV27 and TRBJ1-5; no clear D. CDR1 MNHEY and CDR2 SMNVEV come from the germline V gene (reference sequence). Trimming removed 5 bases at V and 0 bases at J, with 8 bases between. The CDR3 is 14 amino acids. The CDR3 spells CASSRTNSNQPQHF. In DNA, the CDR3 is TGTGCCAGCAGTAGAACAAATAGCAATCAGCCCCAGCATTTT.

This clonotype was seen repeatedly, ten times or more. The chain employs TRBV24-1 and TRBJ2-3; D remains ambiguous. Between the trimmed V and J ends, which lost 4 bases and 4 bases, there was a span of 11 bases. The germline gives CDR1 KGHDR, CDR2 SFDVKD. The CDR3 consists of 14 residues. The CDR3 sequence is CATSDPARADTQYF. The CDR3 DNA reads as TGTGCCACCAGTGACCCCGCGCGAGCAGATACGCAGTATTTT.

This clonotype occurred many times. The V and J genes are TRBV7-2 and TRBJ1-6; the D is unclear. The germline V gene has CDR1 SGHTA and CDR2 FQGNSA. CDR3 length equals 12 residues. The V gene lost 3 bases and the J gene lost 9 bases, with 6 bases spanning the gap. The CDR3 DNA reads as TGTGCCAGCAGCTTTAAGCCTTCACCCCTCCACTTT. Its translation: CASSFKPSPLHF.

This clonotype was seen repeatedly, ten times or more. The rearrangement uses TRBV3-1 and TRBJ2-1, with 9 bases aligning to TRBD2. The CDR3 totals 16 residues. CDR1 is LGHDT and CDR2 is YNNKEL in the germline V gene (reference sequence). The V segment lost 2 bases and the J segment 5 bases; nucleotides outside the gene matches: 7. The CDR3 nucleotides are TGTGCCAGCAGCCAACAGGGGCTAGCGGGGAACAATGAGCAGTTCTTC. Amino acids: CASSQQGLAGNNEQFF.